A selection of T cell receptor beta chains follows, all from one sample in a study of CD4 and CD8 cells across lung adenocarcinoma regions. TCRdb reanalysed the PCR reads using MiXCR and keeps one entry per CDR3 protein. The sample records approximately 17,000 distinct CDR3 sequences, roughly 46% being singletons. What was sequenced was CD4+ T cells from the margin of a lung tumor. The receptors shown here come from a male donor with lung adenocarcinoma. The CD4 and CD8 labels of this study may be unreliable. The CDR3 runs from the conserved cysteine through the conserved F or W. D genes are given only for firm matches. Size tells how often a clone was seen (once, few, many) or the class of an expanded clone, and some rows leave it out.

j_gene | abundance | v_gene | d_gene | CDR3aa | CDR3nt
TRBJ2-2 | - | TRBV6-1 | TRBD1 | CASIFRGSTDTLYF | TGTGCCAGCATCTTCAGGGGGTCCACCGATACGCTGTATTTT
TRBJ2-1 | - | TRBV6-1 | - | CAGSEAEIAGTPYF | TGTGCCGGCAGCGAGGCAGAGATCGCAGGAACCCCGTATTTC
TRBJ2-2 | once | TRBV27 | TRBD2 | CASKKWVSGRREAGELFF | TGTGCCAGCAAAAAGTGGGTTAGCGGGAGAAGGGAGGCCGGGGAGCTGTTTTTT
TRBJ2-5 | - | TRBV4-1 | - | CAGGHGGRGTDTQYF | TGCGCCGGGGGCCACGGGGGAAGGGGGACAGATACGCAGTATTTC
TRBJ2-5 | - | TRBV5-4 | - | CASSQGVGLLETQYF | TGTGCCAGCAGTCAGGGCGTCGGTCTTTTGGAGACCCAGTACTTC
TRBJ2-2 | medium-sized | TRBV6-1 | - | CASIRGSSTGELFF | TGTGCCAGCATCAGGGGCTCGAGCACCGGGGAGCTGTTTTTT
TRBJ2-3 | many | TRBV6-4 | - | CASSGGSTDTQYF | TGTGCCAGCAGTGGCGGGAGCACAGATACGCAGTATTTT
TRBJ2-1 | large | TRBV6-1 | - | CASIGGNLGNEQFF | TGTGCCAGCATTGGAGGGAACTTAGGCAATGAGCAGTTCTTC
TRBJ2-4 | - | TRBV4-1 | - | CASRGLWALDIQYF | TGCGCCAGCAGGGGGCTGTGGGCCCTAGATATTCAGTACTTT
TRBJ1-5 | - | TRBV10-3 | - | CAIRERQGKEQPQHF | TGTGCCATCAGGGAGAGGCAGGGGAAAGAACAGCCCCAGCATTTT